This TCR beta chain was captured in a study of blood T cells in healthy people across ages. Study-level results: Not knowing donor CMV status may have confounded expanded clonotype changes.

The CDR3 length is 12 residues. J gave up 7 bases and V 5 bases, and 4 bases lay outside the gene matches. Per the germline V gene, CDR1 is MDHEN and CDR2 is SYDVKM. Then a second PCR, running roughly 7 to 11 cycles, was carried out with a sample-barcoded 5' primer and a J-beta primer mix. Each CDR3 protein is one row after TCRdb ran MiXCR on the 5' RACE reads. The sample includes roughly 1,000,000 distinct CDR3 sequences, around 27% seen only once; the top ten take around 0.75%. Regarding this clonotype: Its target is unknown.

This sample was also put to use in a study of T cells of mothers and their children. As reported in that work: The people who donated were three healthy Caucasian mothers and their six children. Per 15 ul, 1.5 ug of RNA was used, with all extracted RNA going into cDNA synthesis.

The chain links TRBV28 to TRBJ2-7; 8 nucleotides line up with TRBD1. This TCR came from a girl aged 2-10 years in good health. Sequencing was carried out using blood. CDR3 region: CASSQQGVEQYF. In DNA, the CDR3 is TGTGCCAGCAGTCAACAGGGGGTGGAGCAGTACTTC.